Below, one TCR beta chain is given with its context. Its antigen is undetermined. Among the donors, all were Caucasian adults who lived in Nashville, Tennessee. There are 15 residues in the CDR3. Trimming stripped 3 bases from V and 7 bases from J, with 18 bases between. CDR1 and CDR2 (germline): LNHDA, SQIVND (reference sequence). This sample is part of a study of shared clonotypes between healthy human individuals. Across the whole study: Per donor, three plates held CD4 naive cells, three held CD4 memory, two held CD8 naive and one held CD8 memory. The study's findings and limits: Rarefaction gave evidence that sorted-subset sequencing remained incomplete despite large depth.

Assay: immunoSEQ multiplex PCR; the TCRdb copy retains only in-frame clones and omits some. The table records approximately 2.4 million clones, approximately 96% of them present only once. Material for sequencing was naive CD4+ T cells sorted from blood. Subset of the sample: CD45RA+ positively selected. The V call is TRBV19, the J call TRBJ1-1, with D perhaps matching TRBD1 (6 bases). This sequence was found in a man in his late teens or twenties in good health. The CDR3 reads CASSIGPSGAFEAFF. The CDR3 nucleotides read TGTGCCAGTAGTATTGGACCGTCAGGGGCGTTTGAAGCTTTCTTT.